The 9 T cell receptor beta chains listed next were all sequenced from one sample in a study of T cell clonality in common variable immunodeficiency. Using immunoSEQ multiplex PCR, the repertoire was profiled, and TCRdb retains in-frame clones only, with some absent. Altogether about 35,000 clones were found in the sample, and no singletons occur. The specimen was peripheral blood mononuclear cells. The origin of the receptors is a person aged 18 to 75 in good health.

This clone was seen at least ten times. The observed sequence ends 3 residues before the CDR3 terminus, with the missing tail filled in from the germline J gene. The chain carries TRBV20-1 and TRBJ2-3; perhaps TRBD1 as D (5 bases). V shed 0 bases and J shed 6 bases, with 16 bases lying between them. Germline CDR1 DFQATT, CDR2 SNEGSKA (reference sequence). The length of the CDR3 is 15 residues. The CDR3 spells CSARDVGRAADTQYF. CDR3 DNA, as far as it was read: TGCAGTGCTAGAGACGTGGGCAGGGCGGCGGATACG.

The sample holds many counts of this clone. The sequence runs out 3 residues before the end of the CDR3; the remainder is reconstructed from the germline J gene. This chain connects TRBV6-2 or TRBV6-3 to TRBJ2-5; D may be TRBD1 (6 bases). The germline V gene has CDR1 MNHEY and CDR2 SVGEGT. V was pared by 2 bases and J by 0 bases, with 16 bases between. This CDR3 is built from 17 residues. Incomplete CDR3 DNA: TGTGCCAGCAGTTACCTTATTGGGGGCGCCGACCAAGAGACC. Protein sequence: CASSYLIGGADQET. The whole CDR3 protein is CASSYLIGGADQETQYF.

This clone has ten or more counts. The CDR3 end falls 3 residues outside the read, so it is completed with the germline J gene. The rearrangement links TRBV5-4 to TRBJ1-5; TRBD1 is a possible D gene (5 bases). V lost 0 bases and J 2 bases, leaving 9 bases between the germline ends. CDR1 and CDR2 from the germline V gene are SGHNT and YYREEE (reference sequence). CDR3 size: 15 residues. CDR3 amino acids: CASSLGGDGNQPQHF. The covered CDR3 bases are TGTGCCAGCAGCTTGGGAGGGGATGGCAATCAGCCC.

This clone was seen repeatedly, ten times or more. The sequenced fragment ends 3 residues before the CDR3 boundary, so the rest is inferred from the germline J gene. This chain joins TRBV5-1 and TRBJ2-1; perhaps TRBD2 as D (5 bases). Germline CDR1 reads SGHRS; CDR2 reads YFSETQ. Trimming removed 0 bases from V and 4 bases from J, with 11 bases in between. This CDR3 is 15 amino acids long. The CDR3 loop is CASSLGGFRYNEQFF. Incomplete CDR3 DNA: TGCGCCAGCAGCTTGGGCGGGTTCCGGTACAATGAG.

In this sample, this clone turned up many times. This CDR3 is CASSIGGQIFINGYTF. Partial CDR3 DNA: TGTGCCAGTAGTATCGGGGGACAGATTTTCATCAATGGC. V is TRBV19 and J is TRBJ1-2, with TRBD1 matching over 7 bases. The read ends 3 residues early relative to the CDR3; the germline J gene fills the gap. The CDR3 extends over 16 amino acids. Trimming took 3 bases from V and 6 from J; bases not matched to a gene: 13. From germline, CDR1 is LNHDA and CDR2 SQIVND (reference sequence). Combining the CDR3 with reference TRBV19 and TRBJ1-2 gives the whole variable domain DGGITQSPKYLFRKEGQNVTLSCEQNLNHDAMYWYRQDPGQGLRLIYYSQIVNDFQKGDIAEGYSVSREKKESFPLTVTSAQKNPTAFYLCASSIGGQIFINGYTFGSGTRLTVV.

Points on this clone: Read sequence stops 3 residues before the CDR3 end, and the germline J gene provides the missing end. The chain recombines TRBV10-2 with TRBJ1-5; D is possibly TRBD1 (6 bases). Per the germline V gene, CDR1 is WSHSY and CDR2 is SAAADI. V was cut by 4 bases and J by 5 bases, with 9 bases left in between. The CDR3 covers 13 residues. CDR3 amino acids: CASSGSGDQPQHF. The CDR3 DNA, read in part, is TGCGCCAGCAGTGGTTCAGGGGATCAGCCC.

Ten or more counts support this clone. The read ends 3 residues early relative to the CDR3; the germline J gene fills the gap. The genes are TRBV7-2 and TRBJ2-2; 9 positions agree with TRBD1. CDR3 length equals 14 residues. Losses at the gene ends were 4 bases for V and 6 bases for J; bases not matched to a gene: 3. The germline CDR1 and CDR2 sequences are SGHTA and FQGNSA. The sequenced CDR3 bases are TGTGCCAGCAGCTGGGGGACAGGGCCCGGGGAG. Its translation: CASSWGTGPGE. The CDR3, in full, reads CASSWGTGPGELFF.

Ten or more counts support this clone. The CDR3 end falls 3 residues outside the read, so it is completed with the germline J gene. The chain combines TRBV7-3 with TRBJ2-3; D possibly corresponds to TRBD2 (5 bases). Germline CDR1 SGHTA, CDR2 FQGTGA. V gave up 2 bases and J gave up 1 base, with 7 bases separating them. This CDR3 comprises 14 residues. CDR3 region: CASSLAGGTDTQYF. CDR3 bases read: TGTGCCAGCAGCTTAGCGGGCGGCACAGATACG.

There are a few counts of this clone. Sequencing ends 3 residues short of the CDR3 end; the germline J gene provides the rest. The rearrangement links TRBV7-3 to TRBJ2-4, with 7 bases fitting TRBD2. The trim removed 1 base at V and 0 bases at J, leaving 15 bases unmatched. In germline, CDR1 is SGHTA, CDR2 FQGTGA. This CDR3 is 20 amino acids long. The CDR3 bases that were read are TGTGCCAGCAGCTTAAGGCCCAGCGGGACCCCTTCTCTAGCCAAAAACATT. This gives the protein CASSLRPSGTPSLAKNI. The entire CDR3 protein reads CASSLRPSGTPSLAKNIQYF.